This T cell receptor beta chain was observed in a study of T cell responses to AZD1222 COVID-19 vaccine. Findings and caveats of the study: Regions 160-218 and 743-854 held dominance among vaccine-associated CD4 TCRs, which spanned spike.

This CDR3 comprises 14 residues. Germline values: CDR1 LNHDA, CDR2 SQIVND (reference sequence). Deletions cut 5 bases from V and 6 bases from J, with 16 bases between. This clone was detected a few times. What it binds is not known. The assay was immunoSEQ multiplex PCR, and TCRdb's table has in-frame clones only and misses some. The repertoire holds 170,000 or so clones, with roughly nine tenths as singletons. This sequence originates from an adult in good health. The material was peripheral blood, obtained on day 0 of AZD1222 vaccination. This rearrangement joins TRBV19 to TRBJ1-2; D is perhaps TRBD1 (6 bases). The CDR3 coding sequence is TGTGCCAGTAGTCCTCGACAGGCTAGCGATGGCTACACCTTC. Amino acids: CASSPRQASDGYTF.